This T cell receptor (beta chain) came from a study of blood T cells in healthy people across ages. This CDR3 has 15 residues. Deletions cut 1 base from V and 4 bases from J, with 11 bases between. Germline CDR1 reads MDHEN; CDR2 reads SYDVKM. Then a second PCR, running about 7 to 11 cycles, was carried out with a sample-barcoded 5' primer and a J-beta primer mix. TCRdb re-derived calls from the 5' RACE reads in MiXCR, one entry per CDR3 protein. The sample holds 1.5 million to 2 million distinct CDR3 sequences; around 35% are singletons and the top ten take about 10%. The chain links TRBV28 to TRBJ2-1, with D unclear. The TCR was taken from a woman aged 25-40 years in good health. Sequencing was done on a sample of blood. Written as DNA, the CDR3 is TGTGCCAGCAGTTTATTATCCAGGACGTACAATGAGCAGTTCTTC. This codes for CASSLLSRTYNEQFF.